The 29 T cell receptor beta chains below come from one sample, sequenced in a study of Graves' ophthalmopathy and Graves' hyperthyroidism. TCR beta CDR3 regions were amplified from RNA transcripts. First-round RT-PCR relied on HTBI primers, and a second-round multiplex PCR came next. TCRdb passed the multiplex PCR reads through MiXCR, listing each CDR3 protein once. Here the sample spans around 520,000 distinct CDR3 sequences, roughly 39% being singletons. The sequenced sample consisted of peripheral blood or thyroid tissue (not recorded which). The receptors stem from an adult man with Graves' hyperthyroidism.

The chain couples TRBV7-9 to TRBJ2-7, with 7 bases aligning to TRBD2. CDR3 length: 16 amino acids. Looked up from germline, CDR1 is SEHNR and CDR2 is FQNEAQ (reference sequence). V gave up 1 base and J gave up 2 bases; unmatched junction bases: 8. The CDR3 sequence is CASSLGGGSGAYEQYF. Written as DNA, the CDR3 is TGTGCCAGCAGCTTAGGGGGCGGGAGTGGTGCCTACGAGCAGTACTTC. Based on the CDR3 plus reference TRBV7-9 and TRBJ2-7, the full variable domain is DTGVSQNPRHKITKRGQNVTFRCDPISEHNRLYWYRQTLGQGPEFLTYFQNEAQLEKSRLLSDRFSAERPKGSFSTLEIQRTEQGDSAMYLCASSLGGGSGAYEQYFGPGTRLTVT.

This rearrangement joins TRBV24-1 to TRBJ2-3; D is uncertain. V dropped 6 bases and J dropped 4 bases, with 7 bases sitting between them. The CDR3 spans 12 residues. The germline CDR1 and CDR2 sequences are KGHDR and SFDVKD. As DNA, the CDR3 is TGTGCCACCAGTTGGGGTGCAGATACGCAGTATTTT. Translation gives CATSWGADTQYF.

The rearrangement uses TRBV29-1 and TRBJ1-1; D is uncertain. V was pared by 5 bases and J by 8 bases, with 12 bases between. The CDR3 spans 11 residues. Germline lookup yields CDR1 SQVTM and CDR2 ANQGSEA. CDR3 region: CSVFGREEAFF. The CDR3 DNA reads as TGCAGCGTTTTCGGACGGGAGGAAGCTTTCTTT.

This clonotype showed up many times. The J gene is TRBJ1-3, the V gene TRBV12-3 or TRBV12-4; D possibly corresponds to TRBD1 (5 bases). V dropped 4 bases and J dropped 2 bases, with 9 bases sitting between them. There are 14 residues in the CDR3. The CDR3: CASSSLTAGNTIYF. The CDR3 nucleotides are TGTGCCAGCAGTTCCCTGACAGCTGGAAACACCATATATTTT.

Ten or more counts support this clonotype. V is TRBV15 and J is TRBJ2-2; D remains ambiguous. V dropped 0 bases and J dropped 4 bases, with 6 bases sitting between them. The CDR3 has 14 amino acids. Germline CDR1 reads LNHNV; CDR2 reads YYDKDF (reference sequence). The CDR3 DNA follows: TGTGCCACCAGCAGAGATCGGAGCACCGGGGAGCTGTTTTTT. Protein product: CATSRDRSTGELFF.

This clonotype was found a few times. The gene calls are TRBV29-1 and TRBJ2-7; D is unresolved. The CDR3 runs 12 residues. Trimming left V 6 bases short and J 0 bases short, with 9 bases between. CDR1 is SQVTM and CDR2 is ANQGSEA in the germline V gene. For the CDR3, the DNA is TGCAGCGTGACGGTAAGCTCCTACGAGCAGTACTTC. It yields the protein CSVTVSSYEQYF.

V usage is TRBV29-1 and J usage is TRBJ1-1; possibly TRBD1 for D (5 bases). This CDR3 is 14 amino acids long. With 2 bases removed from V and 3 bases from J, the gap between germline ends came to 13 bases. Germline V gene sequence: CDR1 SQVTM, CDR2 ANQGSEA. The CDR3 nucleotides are TGCAGCGTTGAATGGGGGGGGTTGTACACTGAAGCTTTCTTT. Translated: CSVEWGGLYTEAFF.

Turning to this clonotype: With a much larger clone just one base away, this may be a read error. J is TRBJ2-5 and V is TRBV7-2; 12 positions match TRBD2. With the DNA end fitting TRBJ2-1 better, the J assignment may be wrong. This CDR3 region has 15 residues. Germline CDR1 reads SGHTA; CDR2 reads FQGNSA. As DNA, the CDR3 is TGTGCCAGCAGCCCGGCCGGGACTAGCGGGCACGAGCAGTTCTTC. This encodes CASSPAGTSGHEQFF.

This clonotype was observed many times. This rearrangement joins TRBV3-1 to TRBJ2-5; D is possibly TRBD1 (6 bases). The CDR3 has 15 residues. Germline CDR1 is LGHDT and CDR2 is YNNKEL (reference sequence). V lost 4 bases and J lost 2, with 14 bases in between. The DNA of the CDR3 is TGTGCCAGCAGCCCCCTCCGACAGGATCAAGAGACCCAGTACTTC. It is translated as CASSPLRQDQETQYF.

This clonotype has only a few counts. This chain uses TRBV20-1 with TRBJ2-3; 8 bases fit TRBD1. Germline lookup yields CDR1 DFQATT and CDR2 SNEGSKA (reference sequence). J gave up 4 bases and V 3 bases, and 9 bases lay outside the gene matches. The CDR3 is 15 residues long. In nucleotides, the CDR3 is TGCAGTGCTAGGAGAGGGGGGACAGGACCAGATACGCAGTATTTT. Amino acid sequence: CSARRGGTGPDTQYF.

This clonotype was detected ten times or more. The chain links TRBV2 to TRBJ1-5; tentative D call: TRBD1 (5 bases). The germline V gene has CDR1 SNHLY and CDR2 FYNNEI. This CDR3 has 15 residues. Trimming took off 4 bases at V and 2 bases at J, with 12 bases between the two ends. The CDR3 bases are TGTGCCAGCAGTGTGGCAGGGTTAGGCAATCAGCCCCAGCATTTT. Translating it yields CASSVAGLGNQPQHF.

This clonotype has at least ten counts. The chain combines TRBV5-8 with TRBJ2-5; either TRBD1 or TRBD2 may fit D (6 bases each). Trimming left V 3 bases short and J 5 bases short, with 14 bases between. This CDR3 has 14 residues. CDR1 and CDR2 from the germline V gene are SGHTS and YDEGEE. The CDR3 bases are TGTGCCAGCAGCTCTCCCCGGGGGCTTGAGACCCAGTACTTC. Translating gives CASSSPRGLETQYF.

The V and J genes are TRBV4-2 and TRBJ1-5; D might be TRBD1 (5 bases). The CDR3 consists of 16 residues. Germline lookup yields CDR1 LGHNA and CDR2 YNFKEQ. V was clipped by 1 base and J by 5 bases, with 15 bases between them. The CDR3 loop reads CASSQGRGISYQPQHF. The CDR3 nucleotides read TGTGCCAGCAGCCAAGGGCGGGGGATATCTTATCAGCCCCAGCATTTT.

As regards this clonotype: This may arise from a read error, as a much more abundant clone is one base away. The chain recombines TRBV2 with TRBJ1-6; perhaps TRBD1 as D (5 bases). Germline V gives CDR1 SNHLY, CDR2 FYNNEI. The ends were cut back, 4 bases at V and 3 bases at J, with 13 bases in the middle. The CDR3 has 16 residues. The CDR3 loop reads CASSAQGDGYNSPLHF. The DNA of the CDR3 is TGTGCCAGCAGTGCCCAAGGGGACGGCTATAATTCACCCCTCCACTTT.

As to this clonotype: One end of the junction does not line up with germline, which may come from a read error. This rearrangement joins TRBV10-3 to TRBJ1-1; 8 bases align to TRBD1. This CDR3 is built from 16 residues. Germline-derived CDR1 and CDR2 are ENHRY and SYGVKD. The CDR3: CAISERVTGGNAEALF. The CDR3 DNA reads TGTGCCATCAGTGAGAGGGTTACAGGGGGTAACGCTGAAGCTCTCTTT.

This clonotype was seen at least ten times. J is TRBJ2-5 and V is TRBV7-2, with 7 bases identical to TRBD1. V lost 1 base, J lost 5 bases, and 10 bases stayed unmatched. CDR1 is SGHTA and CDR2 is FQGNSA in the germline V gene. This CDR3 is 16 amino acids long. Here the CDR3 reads CASSLGAPNRGETQYF. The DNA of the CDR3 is TGTGCCAGCAGCTTAGGGGCCCCAAACAGGGGTGAGACCCAGTACTTC. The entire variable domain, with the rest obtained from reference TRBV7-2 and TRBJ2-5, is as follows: GAGVSQSPSNKVTEKGKDVELRCDPISGHTALYWYRQSLGQGLEFLIYFQGNSAPDKSGLPSDRFSAERTGGSVSTLTIQRTQQEDSAVYLCASSLGAPNRGETQYFGPGTRLLVL.

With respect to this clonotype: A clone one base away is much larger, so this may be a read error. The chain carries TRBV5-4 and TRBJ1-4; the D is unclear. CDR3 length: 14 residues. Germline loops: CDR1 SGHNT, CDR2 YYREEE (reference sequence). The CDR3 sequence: CAGSSQAGDLKLFF. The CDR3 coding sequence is TGTGCCGGCAGCTCCCAGGCCGGGGATCTGAAACTGTTTTTT.

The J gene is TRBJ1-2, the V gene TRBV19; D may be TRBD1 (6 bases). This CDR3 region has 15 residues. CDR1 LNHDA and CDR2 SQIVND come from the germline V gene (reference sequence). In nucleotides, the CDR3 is TGTCCACCAGTACCCGAACTAGGGGGGGACTATGGCTACACCTTC. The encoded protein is CPPVPELGGDYGYTF. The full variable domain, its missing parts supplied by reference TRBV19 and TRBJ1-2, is DGGITQSPKYLFRKEGQNVTLSCEQNLNHDAMYWYRQDPGQGLRLIYYSQIVNDFQKGDIAEGYSVSREKKESFPLTVTSAQKNPTAFYLCPPVPELGGDYGYTFGSGTRLTVV.

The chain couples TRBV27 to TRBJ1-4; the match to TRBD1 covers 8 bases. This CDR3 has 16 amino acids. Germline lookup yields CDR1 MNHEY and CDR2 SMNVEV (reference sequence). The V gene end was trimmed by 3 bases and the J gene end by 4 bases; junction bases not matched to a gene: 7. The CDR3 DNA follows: TGTGCCAGCAGTTTCTCCCGGGACAGGTTTAATGAAAAACTGTTTTTT. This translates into CASSFSRDRFNEKLFF.

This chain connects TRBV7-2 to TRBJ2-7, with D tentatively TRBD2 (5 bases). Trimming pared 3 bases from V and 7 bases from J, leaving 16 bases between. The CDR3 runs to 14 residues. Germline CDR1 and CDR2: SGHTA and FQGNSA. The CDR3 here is CASSLLWGDNEQYF. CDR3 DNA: TGTGCCAGCAGCTTGCTATGGGGAGACAATGAGCAGTACTTC.

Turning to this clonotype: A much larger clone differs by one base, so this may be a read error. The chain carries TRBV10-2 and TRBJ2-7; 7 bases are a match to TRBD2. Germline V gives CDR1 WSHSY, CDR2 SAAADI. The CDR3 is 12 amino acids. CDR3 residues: CASGTSVAGQYF. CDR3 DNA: TGTGCCAGCGGAACTAGCGTCGCCGGGCAGTACTTC.

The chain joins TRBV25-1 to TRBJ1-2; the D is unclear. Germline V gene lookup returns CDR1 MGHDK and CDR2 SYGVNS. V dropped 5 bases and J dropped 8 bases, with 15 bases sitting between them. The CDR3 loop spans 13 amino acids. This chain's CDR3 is CASSPPSDRGYTF. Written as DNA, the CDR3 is TGTGCCAGCAGTCCCCCGTCGGATAGGGGCTACACCTTC.

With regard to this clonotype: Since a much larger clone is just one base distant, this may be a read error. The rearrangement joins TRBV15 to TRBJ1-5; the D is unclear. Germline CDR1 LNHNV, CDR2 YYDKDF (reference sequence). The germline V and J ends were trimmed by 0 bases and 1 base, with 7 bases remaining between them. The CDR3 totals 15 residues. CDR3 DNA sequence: TGTGCCACCAGCAGAGATGGAAGCAGCAATCAGCCCCAGCATTTT. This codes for CATSRDGSSNQPQHF.

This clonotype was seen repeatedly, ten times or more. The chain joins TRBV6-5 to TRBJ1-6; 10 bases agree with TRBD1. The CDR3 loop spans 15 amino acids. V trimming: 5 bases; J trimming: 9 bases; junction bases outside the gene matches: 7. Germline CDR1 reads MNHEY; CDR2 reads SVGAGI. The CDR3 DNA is TGTGCCAGCAGTGAAGGGACAGGGGCGAGTTCACCCCTCCACTTT. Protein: CASSEGTGASSPLHF.

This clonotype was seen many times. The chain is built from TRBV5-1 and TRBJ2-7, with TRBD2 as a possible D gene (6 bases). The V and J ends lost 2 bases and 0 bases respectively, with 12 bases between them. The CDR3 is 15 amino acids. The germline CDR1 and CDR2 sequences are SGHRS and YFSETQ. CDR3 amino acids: CASSFGDFSSYEQYF. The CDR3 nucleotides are TGCGCCAGCAGCTTCGGGGACTTTAGCTCCTACGAGCAGTACTTC.

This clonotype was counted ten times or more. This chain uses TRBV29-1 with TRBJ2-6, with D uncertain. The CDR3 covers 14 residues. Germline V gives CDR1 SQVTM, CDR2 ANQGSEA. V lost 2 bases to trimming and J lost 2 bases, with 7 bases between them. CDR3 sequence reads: CSVEREAGANVLTF. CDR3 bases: TGCAGCGTTGAAAGGGAAGCTGGGGCCAACGTCCTGACTTTC.

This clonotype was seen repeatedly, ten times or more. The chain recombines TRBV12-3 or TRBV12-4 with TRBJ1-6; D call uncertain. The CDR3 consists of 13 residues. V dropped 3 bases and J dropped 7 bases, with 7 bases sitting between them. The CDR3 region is CASSFEANSPLHF. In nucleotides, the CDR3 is TGTGCCAGCAGTTTTGAGGCGAATTCACCCCTCCACTTT.

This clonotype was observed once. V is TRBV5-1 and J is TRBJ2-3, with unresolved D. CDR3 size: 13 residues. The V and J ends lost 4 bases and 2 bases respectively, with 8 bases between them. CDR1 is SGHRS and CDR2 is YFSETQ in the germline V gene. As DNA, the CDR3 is TGCGCCAGCAGCGTGGATTTCACAGATACGCAGTATTTT. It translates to CASSVDFTDTQYF.

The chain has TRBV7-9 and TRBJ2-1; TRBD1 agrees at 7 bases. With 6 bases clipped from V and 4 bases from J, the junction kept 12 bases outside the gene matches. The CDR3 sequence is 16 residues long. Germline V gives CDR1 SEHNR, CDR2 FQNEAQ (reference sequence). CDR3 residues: CASRDRTGAQYNEQFF. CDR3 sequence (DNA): TGTGCCAGCAGAGACAGAACAGGGGCGCAATACAATGAGCAGTTCTTC.